The entry below gives a single T cell receptor (beta chain) sequence along with its context. Its antigen is unknown. These data are taken from a study of siplizumab effects on memory and regulatory T cells. The V and J ends lost 9 bases and 1 base respectively, with 18 bases between them. The CDR3 consists of 16 residues. CDR1 is LNHDA and CDR2 is SQIVND in the germline V gene (reference sequence). Profiled with immunoSEQ multiplex PCR; TCRdb holds only in-frame clones, not every one. The data show around 120,000 clones, roughly 94% seen once. Study results and caveats: Proliferating siplizumab-culture Treg suppressive function went unconfirmed. Sequences below about 10^-5 frequency were poorly captured, and few alloreactive clones mapped to unstimulated subsets. Naive T cells apparently outstripped memory cells in diversity and seemed major alloresponse contributors. Mappable CD4+ clones that were alloreactive averaged around 70% Treg-derived with siplizumab versus roughly 27% in controls.

Sequenced input: non-Treg CD4+ T cells sorted from blood. The receptor's source is a human donor in good health. V and J are TRBV19 and TRBJ2-2; D is tentatively TRBD1 or TRBD2 (5 bases each). The CDR3 loop reads CASLRGETKNTGELFF. In nucleotides, the CDR3 is TGTGCCAGCCTTAGGGGAGAGACGAAGAACACCGGGGAGCTGTTTTTT. The full variable domain, its missing parts supplied by reference TRBV19 and TRBJ2-2, is DGGITQSPKYLFRKEGQNVTLSCEQNLNHDAMYWYRQDPGQGLRLIYYSQIVNDFQKGDIAEGYSVSREKKESFPLTVTSAQKNPTAFYLCASLRGETKNTGELFFGEGSRLTVL.